The 25 T cell receptor beta chains below all came from one sample that was sequenced in a study of T-cell memory formation after mild COVID-19. TCRdb independently ran MiXCR on the 5' RACE reads; one entry per CDR3 protein. The sample consists of around 35,000 distinct CDR3 sequences, 7.5% to 8% of them appearing once. Specimen: PBMCs or a T cell subset sorted from them (not recorded which). The receptors were sampled from a man between 18 and 29 years old who had mild COVID-19 (a few samples of this study predate the infection). Cell type and time point are not known.

The CDR3: CASTPTRAPYEQYF. CDR3 DNA: TGTGCCAGCACTCCCACCCGGGCTCCCTACGAGCAGTACTTC. The chain carries TRBV6-5 and TRBJ2-7, with no clear D. The V and J ends lost 7 bases and 2 bases respectively, with 15 bases between them. The CDR3 contains 14 residues. Germline V CDR1 and CDR2: MNHEY, SVGAGI.

By frequency in the sample, this clonotype is large. V gene TRBV2 combines with J gene TRBJ1-1, with 7 bases lining up with TRBD1. The germline V gene has CDR1 SNHLY and CDR2 FYNNEI. Trimming removed 5 bases from V and 2 bases from J; junction bases left unmatched: 5. The CDR3 consists of 14 residues. CDR3 amino acids: CASSLRQGNTEAFF. The CDR3 nucleotides read TGTGCCAGCAGTCTCAGACAGGGAAACACTGAAGCTTTCTTT.

This clonotype showed up just a few times. This chain connects TRBV5-6 to TRBJ2-1, with unresolved D. The CDR3 contains 15 residues. The V and J ends lost 1 base and 0 bases respectively, with 8 bases between them. In germline, CDR1 is SGHDT, CDR2 YYEEEE. CDR3 sequence reads: CASSLSLSSYNEQFF. Written as DNA, the CDR3 is TGTGCCAGCAGCTTGTCCCTGAGCTCCTACAATGAGCAGTTCTTC.

This clonotype was picked up one time. The V gene is TRBV7-2, the J gene TRBJ2-5, with 7 bases that match TRBD1. This CDR3 has 14 amino acids. Trimming removed 5 bases from V and 6 bases from J; junction bases left unmatched: 9. Per the germline V gene, CDR1 is SGHTA and CDR2 is FQGNSA. The CDR3 DNA sequence: TGTGCCAGCAGCATCGACAGGGCGCTAAAGACCCAGTACTTC. Residues: CASSIDRALKTQYF.

This clonotype came up many times. The chain uses TRBV5-4 and TRBJ1-6; TRBD1 matches at 7 bases. This CDR3 contains 14 residues. V was pared by 1 base and J by 12 bases, with 7 bases of the junction left unmatched. CDR1 and CDR2 from the germline V gene are SGHNT and YYREEE (reference sequence). The CDR3 sequence: CASSLNRGAKPLHF. The CDR3 coding sequence is TGTGCCAGCAGCTTGAACAGGGGCGCGAAACCCCTCCACTTT.

This clonotype was seen ten or more times. V usage is TRBV28 and J usage is TRBJ2-1; TRBD2 might be the D (6 bases). This CDR3 region has 13 residues. Germline V gene lookup returns CDR1 MDHEN and CDR2 SYDVKM. V dropped 4 bases and J dropped 4 bases, with 8 bases sitting between them. The DNA of the CDR3 is TGTGCCAGCAGTTCTGGAGGGTACAATGAGCAGTTCTTC. Protein product: CASSSGGYNEQFF.

This clonotype has only a few counts. The chain uses TRBV6-2 or TRBV6-3 and TRBJ1-2, with 8 bases identical to TRBD1. The length of the CDR3 is 17 residues. V lost 3 bases, J lost 0 bases, and 9 bases stayed unmatched. Germline CDR1 reads MNHEY; CDR2 reads SVGEGT. The chain's CDR3 is CASSYFPGQDTNYGYTF. In DNA, the CDR3 is TGTGCCAGCAGTTATTTTCCGGGACAGGACACTAACTATGGCTACACCTTC.

Ten or more counts support this clonotype. For the CDR3, the DNA is TGTGCCAGCAGCTCAGCGGGGACCCAAGAGACCCAGTACTTC. Amino acid sequence: CASSSAGTQETQYF. The rearrangement joins TRBV7-2 to TRBJ2-5, with 7 bases that match TRBD2. V lost 4 bases to trimming and J lost 1 base; unmatched junction nucleotides: 3. This CDR3 has 14 amino acids. Per the germline V gene, CDR1 is SGHTA and CDR2 is FQGNSA. Full variable domain (remainder filled in from reference TRBV7-2 and TRBJ2-5): GAGVSQSPSNKVTEKGKDVELRCDPISGHTALYWYRQSLGQGLEFLIYFQGNSAPDKSGLPSDRFSAERTGGSVSTLTIQRTQQEDSAVYLCASSSAGTQETQYFGPGTRLLVL.

This clonotype was found many times. The chain combines TRBV12-3 or TRBV12-4 with TRBJ1-6; D is ambiguous. The CDR3 runs to 16 residues. The V and J ends lost 7 bases and 5 bases respectively, with 18 bases between them. The CDR3 DNA reads TGTGCCAGCACTCCCGCTTTGGGCAGTAATAATTCACCCCTCCACTTT. It is translated as CASTPALGSNNSPLHF.

This clonotype appeared many times. This chain uses TRBV6-5 with TRBJ1-1, with D hard to call. Trimming removed 4 bases at V and 1 base at J, with 7 bases between. CDR3 size: 13 residues. Germline assignment: CDR1 MNHEY and CDR2 SVGAGI. The CDR3: CASSSAPNTEAFF. The CDR3 nucleotides read TGTGCCAGCAGTTCCGCTCCGAACACTGAAGCTTTCTTT.

This clonotype has a count of ten or more. The chain couples TRBV6-6 to TRBJ2-3, with D unresolved. V was clipped by 6 bases and J by 4 bases, with 17 bases between them. Germline V gene lookup returns CDR1 MNHNY and CDR2 SVGAGI (reference sequence). The CDR3 contains 15 residues. The CDR3 coding sequence is TGTGCCAGCAGCCAAGTCGGGCTGGGCTCAGATACGCAGTATTTT. Translation: CASSQVGLGSDTQYF.

The genes are TRBV7-9 and TRBJ1-5; no clear D. Trimming shortened V by 5 bases and J by 1 base, and 12 bases separated the two germline ends. The CDR3 extends over 15 amino acids. Per the germline V gene, CDR1 is SEHNR and CDR2 is FQNEAQ (reference sequence). The CDR3 sequence: CASSTSGVSNQPQHF. In DNA form, the CDR3 reads TGTGCCAGCAGCACCAGTGGCGTCAGCAATCAGCCCCAGCATTTT.

This clonotype has just one count. The genes are TRBV19 and TRBJ2-1; D ambiguous. The CDR3 has 15 residues. Germline CDR1 reads LNHDA; CDR2 reads SQIVND (reference sequence). Trimming removed 4 bases from V and 4 bases from J, with 14 bases in between. The CDR3 region is CASSTLTVGYNEQFF. As DNA, the CDR3 is TGTGCCAGTAGTACTCTCACAGTAGGTTACAATGAGCAGTTCTTC.

This clonotype was seen more than once but under ten times. The chain's CDR3 is CASSYRIDEQFF. CDR3 DNA sequence: TGTGCCAGCAGCTATAGGATCGATGAGCAGTTCTTC. This sequence joins TRBV5-5 and TRBJ2-1; D is uncertain. Per the germline V gene, CDR1 is SGHKS and CDR2 is YYEKEE (reference sequence). V dropped 3 bases and J dropped 8 bases, with 9 bases sitting between them. The CDR3 consists of 12 residues.

At least ten counts were recorded for this clonotype. This rearrangement joins TRBV5-1 to TRBJ2-1, with 8 bases aligning to TRBD2. The CDR3 extends over 17 amino acids. With 0 bases clipped from V and 4 bases from J, the junction kept 9 bases outside the gene matches. Germline CDR1 SGHRS, CDR2 YFSETQ. The DNA for the CDR3 is TGCGCCAGCAGCTTGGGATTGGCGGGGGGACCATACAATGAGCAGTTCTTC. This translates into CASSLGLAGGPYNEQFF.

This clonotype has a handful of counts. At one of its ends the junction is not consistent with the germline gene, which may arise from a read error. This rearrangement joins TRBV7-2 to TRBJ1-5, with 7 bases identical to TRBD1. Germline values: CDR1 SGHTA, CDR2 FQGNSA. This CDR3 spans 13 amino acids. The CDR3, as DNA: TGTGCCAGCGGCTTGACAGGGAGTCAGCCCCAGCATTTT. This codes for CASGLTGSQPQHF.

This clonotype came up many times. The chain links TRBV5-1 to TRBJ2-1, with a possible D match to TRBD1 (5 bases). CDR1 is SGHRS and CDR2 is YFSETQ in the germline V gene. V was clipped by 2 bases and J by 6 bases, with 21 bases between them. The CDR3 is 17 residues long. The CDR3 nucleotides are TGCGCCAGCAGCTTCGCCTTGGACATTAGAGCTAGCAATGAGCAGTTCTTC. Encoded protein: CASSFALDIRASNEQFF.

There are a few counts of this clonotype. The CDR3 coding sequence is TGTGCCAGCAGCCCCGGGACAGGGCGTCTCGGCTACACCTTC. It encodes CASSPGTGRLGYTF. The chain uses TRBV28 and TRBJ1-2; TRBD1 matches at 9 bases. The CDR3 extends over 14 amino acids. V lost 6 bases to trimming and J lost 8 bases; unmatched junction nucleotides: 10. Germline V CDR1 and CDR2: MDHEN, SYDVKM.

This clonotype was observed at least ten times. The genes are TRBV29-1 and TRBJ1-5; D ambiguous. Trimming took 4 bases from V and 5 from J, leaving 9 bases between them. Looked up from germline, CDR1 is SQVTM and CDR2 is ANQGSEA. The CDR3 loop spans 12 amino acids. CDR3 loop: CSVADFHQPQHF. The CDR3 DNA reads TGCAGCGTTGCGGACTTCCATCAGCCCCAGCATTTT.

For this clonotype: The junction does not match germline at one end; this may be a read error. This sequence joins TRBV20-1 and TRBJ2-3; D remains unclear. This CDR3 has 11 residues. Germline values: CDR1 DFQATT, CDR2 SNEGSKA (reference sequence). CDR3 region: CSARDLNAAYF. CDR3 DNA: TGCAGTGCCAGAGATCTCAACGCGGCGTATTTT.

The genes are TRBV7-9 and TRBJ2-5; tentative D call: TRBD2 (6 bases). The V end lost 5 bases, the J end lost 4 bases, and 17 bases lay between the germline ends. This CDR3 has 15 residues. Germline CDR1 reads SEHNR; CDR2 reads FQNEAQ (reference sequence). CDR3 in amino acids: CASSARERLGETQYF. For the CDR3, the DNA is TGTGCCAGCAGCGCCCGGGAGAGGCTCGGAGAGACCCAGTACTTC.

This clonotype showed up many times. The chain recombines TRBV4-2 with TRBJ1-3; no firm D call. Trimming pared 5 bases from V and 0 bases from J, leaving 11 bases between. The germline V gene has CDR1 LGHNA and CDR2 YNFKEQ. The CDR3 is made up of 15 amino acids. The CDR3 loop is CASSDRGSSGNTIYF. Written as DNA, the CDR3 is TGTGCCAGCAGCGACCGAGGGAGCTCTGGAAACACCATATATTTT.

Ten or more counts support this clonotype. V usage is TRBV20-1 and J usage is TRBJ2-7; D is perhaps TRBD1 (6 bases). Between the trimmed V and J ends, which lost 1 base and 5 bases, there was a span of 15 bases. From germline, CDR1 is DFQATT and CDR2 SNEGSKA (reference sequence). The CDR3 spans 14 residues. CDR3 sequence reads: CSARATGPRDEQYF. CDR3 bases: TGCAGTGCTAGAGCGACAGGCCCTCGCGACGAGCAGTACTTC.

In its sample, this clonotype was seen many times. This rearrangement joins TRBV24-1 to TRBJ2-5, with D possibly matching TRBD2 (6 bases). The germline CDR1 and CDR2 sequences are KGHDR and SFDVKD. The length of the CDR3 is 14 residues. V was cut by 4 bases and J by 5 bases, with 13 bases left in between. The CDR3 DNA reads TGTGCCACCAGTGACCCCCGAGGAGGGGAGACCCAGTACTTC. Protein: CATSDPRGGETQYF.

The sample holds a few counts of this clonotype. V and J are TRBV30 and TRBJ2-3; D possibly corresponds to TRBD1 (5 bases). There are 17 residues in the CDR3. Germline V CDR1 and CDR2: GTSNPN, SVGIG (reference sequence). V lost 0 bases and J 1 base, leaving 17 bases between the germline ends. The CDR3 protein is CAWSVSASGLGTDTQYF. The DNA for the CDR3 is TGTGCCTGGAGTGTCAGCGCATCAGGGCTGGGCACAGATACGCAGTATTTT.